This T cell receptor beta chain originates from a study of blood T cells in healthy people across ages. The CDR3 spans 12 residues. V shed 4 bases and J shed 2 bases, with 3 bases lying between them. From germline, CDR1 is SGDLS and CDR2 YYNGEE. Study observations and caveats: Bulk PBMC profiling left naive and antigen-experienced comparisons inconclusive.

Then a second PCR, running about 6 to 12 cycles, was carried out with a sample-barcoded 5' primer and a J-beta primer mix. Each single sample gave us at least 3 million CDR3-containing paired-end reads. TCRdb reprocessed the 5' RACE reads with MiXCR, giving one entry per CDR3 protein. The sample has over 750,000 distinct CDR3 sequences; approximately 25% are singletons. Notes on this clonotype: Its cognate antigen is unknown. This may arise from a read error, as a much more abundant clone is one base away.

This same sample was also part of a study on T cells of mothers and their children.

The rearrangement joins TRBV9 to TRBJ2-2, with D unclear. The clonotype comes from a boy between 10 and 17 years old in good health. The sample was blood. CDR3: CASSHNTGELFF. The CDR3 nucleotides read TGTGCCAGCAGCCATAACACCGGGGAGCTGTTTTTT.